This TCR beta chain originates from a study of blood T cell repertoires in COVID-19 (dated by TCRdb to 2018 to 2020). For context, the study as a whole: Samples from collaborators originated in the United States, Italy and Spain and spanned both the acute and convalescent phases of COVID-19. Samples came from the ongoing ImmuneRACE study (first 160 participants) plus 1,254 subjects from 6 global collaborators. The repertoires were made available in a free public database intended to serve as a resource for research on the immune response to SARS-CoV-2. Subjects who had been exposed to COVID-19, were actively infected with it, or had recovered from it provided the deeply sampled blood TCRbeta repertoires that made up the dataset. Where available, HLA class I and class II types were taken from metadata supplied by the sample provider and were not determined by assay-based typing. The material from the prospective study consisted of cDNA or gDNA derived from T cells, B-cell-depleted T cells, or PBMCs. A de-identified subject ID, COVID-19 status, age in years and sex were almost always included in the sample metadata. General findings and caveats noted by the study authors: The quantity of clinical and demographic metadata differed by source and by participant and was supplied without curation.

The collaborating institutions used their own protocols to collect whole blood in K2EDTA tubes. For TCRbeta analysis, collaborator samples were shipped as frozen whole blood, as isolated PBMCs, or as DNA extracted from either sample type. The immunoSEQ Assay, a bias-controlled multiplex PCR, was used to amplify TCRbeta CDR3 regions from genomic DNA. The study's own analysis went as follows. The number of nucleated cells in each sample was estimated from the amplification of reference gene primers within the assay. To quantify the absolute abundance of each unique TCRbeta CDR3 rearrangement, sequence reads were collapsed and filtered. For each sample, productive Simpson clonality was calculated by taking the square root of Simpson's diversity index across productive rearrangements. The clones in this table, taken by TCRdb from immuneACCESS, are in-frame only. Not every clone is retained; where verified, under half of the shortfall comes from an unresolved V gene, and the cause of the rest is unknown. The D gene and trimming were derived from the DNA, and the V and J assignments and clone size from that table. Counted in this sample were some 26,000 clones; approximately 90% of them appeared once. The biggest ten clones account for 15% to 20% of the sample.

V is pruned by 4 bases and J by 6 bases, leaving 4 bases of the junction without a gene match. The CDR3 sequence holds 12 residues, the cysteine and phenylalanine included. Of all the DNA, just the CDR3 is kept, 36 bases in frame from base 1. Per the germline V gene (reference sequence), SGHNT is the CDR1 and YYREEE is the CDR2. A note on this clone: It has no known antigen specificity. No base qualities exist here, and no much larger clone lies one base off it.

The sequence is built from TRBV5-4 and TRBJ2-7; TRBD1 fits 7 bases in the junction. The origin of this receptor is a human donor in a cohort sampled during active COVID-19. Sequences were obtained from peripheral blood. The CDR3 sequence is CASSRTGSEQYF. The nucleotides are TGTGCCAGCAGCCGGACAGGATCCGAGCAGTACTTC.